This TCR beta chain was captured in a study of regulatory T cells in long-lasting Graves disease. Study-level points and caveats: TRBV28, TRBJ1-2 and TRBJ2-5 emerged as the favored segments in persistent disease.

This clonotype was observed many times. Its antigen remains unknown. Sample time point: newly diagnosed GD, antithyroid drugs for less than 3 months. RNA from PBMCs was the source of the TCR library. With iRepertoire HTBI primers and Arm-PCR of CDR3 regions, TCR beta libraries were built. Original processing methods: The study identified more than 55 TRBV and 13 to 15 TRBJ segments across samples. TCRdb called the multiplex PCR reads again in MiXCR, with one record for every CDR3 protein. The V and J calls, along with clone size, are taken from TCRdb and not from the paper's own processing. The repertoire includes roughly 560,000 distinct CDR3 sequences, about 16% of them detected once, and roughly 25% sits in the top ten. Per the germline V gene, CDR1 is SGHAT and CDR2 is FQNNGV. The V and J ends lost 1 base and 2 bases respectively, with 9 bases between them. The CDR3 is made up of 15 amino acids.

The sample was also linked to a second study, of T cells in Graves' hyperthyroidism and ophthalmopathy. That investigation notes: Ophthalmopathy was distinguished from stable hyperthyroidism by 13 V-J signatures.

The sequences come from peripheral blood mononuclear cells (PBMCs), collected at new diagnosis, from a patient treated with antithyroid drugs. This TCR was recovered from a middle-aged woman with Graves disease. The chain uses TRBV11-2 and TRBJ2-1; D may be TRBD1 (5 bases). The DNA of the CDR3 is TGTGCCAGCAGCTTAGTCAGGGTGGCCTACAATGAGCAGTTCTTC. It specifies CASSLVRVAYNEQFF.